This T cell receptor (beta chain) was observed in a study of monozygotic twins with inflammatory bowel disease. Germline V gene data show CDR1 as MNHEY and CDR2 as SVGEGT. The CDR3 has 13 residues. Samples each yielded cDNA through eight separate reactions. TCRdb reworked the 5' RACE reads into one entry per CDR3 protein, no DNA. This sample lists around 230,000 distinct CDR3 sequences; its ten largest clones have 1.5% to 2%. This chain links TRBV6-2 or TRBV6-3 with TRBJ1-1; the TCRdb call, TRBD1, lacks DNA for checking. Sequenced sample: blood. The receptor's source is a human donor with ulcerative colitis or Crohn's disease, or a healthy co-twin of an affected twin (not recorded which). CDR3 protein: CASSLGQTTEAFF.